The 29 T cell receptor beta chains in this list originate from one sample, sequenced in a study of T-cell memory formation after mild COVID-19. MiXCR was run by TCRdb on the 5' RACE reads, yielding one entry per CDR3 protein. The repertoire holds under 350,000 distinct CDR3 sequences, with about 17% as singletons. Sequencing was performed on PBMCs or a T cell subset sorted from them (not recorded which). The receptors come from a man aged 18 to 30 who had mild COVID-19 (a few samples of this study predate the infection). Cell type and time point are not known.

The rearrangement joins TRBV7-2 to TRBJ2-3; 8 nucleotides line up with TRBD2. Germline lookup yields CDR1 SGHTA and CDR2 FQGNSA. Trimming at V came to 5 bases and at J to 5 bases, leaving 15 bases not matched to a gene. This CDR3 contains 17 residues. Here the CDR3 reads CASSPGVWTGGKDTQYF. The CDR3 bases are TGTGCCAGCAGCCCGGGGGTGTGGACGGGAGGGAAAGATACGCAGTATTTT.

This clonotype was picked up a small number of times. V gene TRBV4-2 combines with J gene TRBJ2-3; either TRBD1 or TRBD2 may supply D (5 bases each). From germline, CDR1 is LGHNA and CDR2 YNFKEQ. Deletions cut 1 base from V and 0 bases from J, with 14 bases between. The CDR3 has 17 residues. The CDR3, as DNA: TGTGCCAGCAGCCAAGTCCCCAGGGACGGAAGCACAGATACGCAGTATTTT. Translating it yields CASSQVPRDGSTDTQYF.

This clonotype was counted a few times. The rearrangement links TRBV7-9 to TRBJ1-2; TRBD1 matches at 9 bases. The CDR3 is 16 amino acids. The ends lost 5 bases at V and 3 bases at J; junction bases unmatched: 10. Looked up from germline, CDR1 is SEHNR and CDR2 is FQNEAQ (reference sequence). The CDR3 region has the DNA TGTGCCAGCAGCCCCCTCGGACAGGGGTGGGACTATGGCTACACCTTC. It encodes CASSPLGQGWDYGYTF.

The V and J genes are TRBV6-5 and TRBJ1-2; D is perhaps TRBD1 (5 bases). CDR1 is MNHEY, CDR2 SVGAGI, per germline. The CDR3 extends over 15 amino acids. V lost 2 bases and J 6 bases, leaving 16 bases between the germline ends. Written as DNA, the CDR3 is TGTGCCAGCAGTTACGGGCAGGGAGGACGGGATGGCTACACCTTC. Translation gives CASSYGQGGRDGYTF.

The chain recombines TRBV11-2 with TRBJ1-1, with a possible D match to TRBD1 (5 bases). V was pared by 6 bases and J by 1 base, with 18 bases between. CDR1 is SGHAT and CDR2 is FQNNGV in the germline V gene. The CDR3 contains 16 residues. Written as DNA, the CDR3 is TGTGCCAGCAGACCCGGGGCCACTAAAGGGAACACTGAAGCTTTCTTT. It is translated as CASRPGATKGNTEAFF. Drawing the rest from reference TRBV11-2 and TRBJ1-1, the complete variable domain is EAGVAQSPRYKIIEKRQSVAFWCNPISGHATLYWYQQILGQGPKLLIQFQNNGVVDDSQLPKDRFSAERLKGVDSTLKIQPAKLEDSAVYLCASRPGATKGNTEAFFGQGTRLTVV.

This rearrangement joins TRBV15 to TRBJ1-2; no clear D gene. Trimming shortened V by 0 bases and J by 2 bases, and 7 bases separated the two germline ends. There are 14 residues in the CDR3. Germline CDR1 LNHNV, CDR2 YYDKDF (reference sequence). This CDR3 is CATSRDADNYGYTF. DNA for the CDR3: TGTGCCACCAGCAGAGATGCGGACAACTATGGCTACACCTTC. The full variable domain, its missing parts supplied by reference TRBV15 and TRBJ1-2, is DAMVIQNPRYQVTQFGKPVTLSCSQTLNHNVMYWYQQKSSQAPKLLFHYYDKDFNNEADTPDNFQSRRPNTSFCFLDIRSPGLGDTAMYLCATSRDADNYGYTFGSGTRLTVV.

The V gene is TRBV4-2, the J gene TRBJ2-1; the match to TRBD1 covers 11 bases. J lost 2 bases, V lost 4 bases, and 7 bases had no gene match. The germline CDR1 and CDR2 sequences are LGHNA and YNFKEQ. The CDR3 loop spans 17 amino acids. The DNA of the CDR3 is TGTGCCAGCAGCCGAAAGAAGGACAGGGGGCCCTACAATGAGCAGTTCTTC. It is translated as CASSRKKDRGPYNEQFF.

This clonotype was seen only a few times. The rearrangement uses TRBV7-8 and TRBJ2-3; 12 bases fit TRBD1. The CDR3 loop spans 17 amino acids. With 1 base clipped from V and 5 bases from J, the junction kept 7 bases outside the gene matches. Germline V gene sequence: CDR1 SGHVS, CDR2 FQNEAQ. The CDR3 protein is CASSLVRDRGREDTQYF. CDR3 bases: TGTGCCAGCAGCTTAGTGAGGGACAGGGGGCGTGAAGATACGCAGTATTTT.

This clonotype appeared a few times. The chain joins TRBV6-1 to TRBJ1-4; D might be TRBD1 (5 bases). V was clipped by 5 bases and J by 8 bases, with 15 bases between them. CDR3 length: 14 amino acids. Germline lookup yields CDR1 MNHNS and CDR2 SASEGT. The CDR3 DNA is TGTGCCAGCAGTCTTCTTTCTAGGGGCGAAAAACTGTTTTTT. Amino acid sequence: CASSLLSRGEKLFF.

The V and J genes are TRBV4-1 and TRBJ2-5; 11 bases line up with TRBD2. This CDR3 region has 16 residues. After removal of 0 bases from V and 2 bases from J, the junction contained 2 bases not matched to a gene. Looked up from germline, CDR1 is MGHRA and CDR2 is YSYEKL. DNA of the CDR3: TGCGCCAGCAGCCAAGATATAGCGGGGGGGCAAGAGACCCAGTACTTC. Translating gives CASSQDIAGGQETQYF.

A few counts support this clonotype. The chain links TRBV7-2 to TRBJ1-5; weak D call: TRBD1 (6 bases). V was cut by 5 bases and J by 1 base, with 12 bases left in between. There are 15 residues in the CDR3. Germline CDR1 and CDR2: SGHTA and FQGNSA. CDR3 sequence: CASSLGGRSNQPQHF. The DNA of the CDR3 is TGTGCCAGCAGCCTCGGGGGGCGAAGCAATCAGCCCCAGCATTTT.

The chain recombines TRBV4-2 with TRBJ1-5; D unresolved. Trimming took off 0 bases at V and 0 bases at J, with 9 bases between the two ends. Germline CDR1 and CDR2: LGHNA and YNFKEQ. The CDR3 is made up of 16 amino acids. CDR3 loop: CASSQEGGNSNQPQHF. The CDR3 DNA reads TGTGCCAGCAGCCAAGAAGGTGGTAATAGCAATCAGCCCCAGCATTTT.

There are a few counts of this clonotype. The chain carries TRBV4-3 and TRBJ1-2; D call uncertain. CDR3 length: 14 amino acids. V shed 2 bases and J shed 4 bases, with 11 bases lying between them. Germline V CDR1 and CDR2: LGHNA, YSLEER. Here the CDR3 reads CASSQKTNTYGYTF. CDR3 nucleotide sequence: TGCGCCAGCAGCCAAAAAACGAATACCTATGGCTACACCTTC.

This clonotype appeared many times. The chain uses TRBV4-1 and TRBJ2-3; D perhaps matches TRBD2 (5 bases). CDR3 length: 13 amino acids. Germline CDR1 MGHRA, CDR2 YSYEKL. Trimming pared 5 bases from V and 4 bases from J, leaving 10 bases between. CDR3 coding DNA: TGCGCCAGCAGCGTTATCGGGGCAGATACGCAGTATTTT. Protein sequence: CASSVIGADTQYF.

A few counts support this clonotype. This chain links TRBV3-1 with TRBJ1-2; D unresolved. The CDR3 consists of 13 residues. From germline, CDR1 is LGHDT and CDR2 YNNKEL (reference sequence). V was shortened by 4 bases and J by 7 bases, with 13 bases between the two germline ends. The CDR3 sequence: CASSPSGAVGYTF. The CDR3 DNA sequence: TGTGCCAGCAGCCCCAGTGGAGCGGTTGGCTACACCTTC.

This clonotype was detected a few times. V usage is TRBV9 and J usage is TRBJ1-2; D ambiguous. Germline V gene lookup returns CDR1 SGDLS and CDR2 YYNGEE. Trimming removed 4 bases from V and 3 bases from J, with 13 bases in between. The CDR3 has 14 residues. The CDR3 reads CASSPGLIDYGYTF. CDR3 nucleotides: TGTGCCAGCAGCCCCGGGCTCATAGACTATGGCTACACCTTC.

This clonotype was found many times. The rearrangement uses TRBV9 and TRBJ2-1; no reliable D call. The CDR3 is 11 amino acids. Germline V gives CDR1 SGDLS, CDR2 YYNGEE. Trimming removed 2 bases at V and 7 bases at J, with 4 bases between. The CDR3 coding sequence is TGTGCCAGCAGCGTGGCGAATGAGCAGTTCTTC. Translation gives CASSVANEQFF.

The J gene is TRBJ2-1, the V gene TRBV25-1; possibly TRBD1 or TRBD2 for D (5 bases each). The CDR3 extends over 13 amino acids. Germline V gene data show CDR1 as MGHDK and CDR2 as SYGVNS. V was clipped by 4 bases and J by 7 bases, with 11 bases between them. This chain's CDR3 is CASSGSWGNEQFF. The CDR3 DNA follows: TGTGCCAGCAGTGGCAGTTGGGGGAATGAGCAGTTCTTC.

This clonotype has a handful of counts. CDR3 region: CSASKEGGGNQPQHF. CDR3 DNA sequence: TGCAGTGCTAGTAAGGAGGGGGGAGGCAATCAGCCCCAGCATTTT. The chain combines TRBV20-1 with TRBJ1-5; tentative D call: TRBD1 (6 bases). The CDR3 is made up of 15 amino acids. Germline CDR1 and CDR2: DFQATT and SNEGSKA (reference sequence). Trimming stripped 3 bases from V and 2 bases from J, with 14 bases between.

This chain connects TRBV11-1 to TRBJ2-7; 10 bases are a match to TRBD1. This CDR3 contains 11 residues. CDR1 and CDR2 (germline): SGHAT, FQDESV (reference sequence). The V segment lost 5 bases and the J segment 11 bases; nucleotides outside the gene matches: 3. The CDR3 DNA follows: TGTGCCAGCAGCCCCGGGACAGGGGAGTACTTC. It specifies CASSPGTGEYF. Drawing the rest from reference TRBV11-1 and TRBJ2-7, the complete variable domain is EAEVAQSPRYKITEKSQAVAFWCDPISGHATLYWYRQILGQGPELLVQFQDESVVDDSQLPKDRFSAERLKGVDSTLKIQPAELGDSAMYLCASSPGTGEYFGPGTRLTVT.

This clonotype was seen only a few times. The chain couples TRBV20-1 to TRBJ1-1, with unresolved D. V was trimmed by 6 bases and J by 0 bases, leaving 14 bases between them. The CDR3 totals 14 residues. CDR1 and CDR2 from the germline V gene are DFQATT and SNEGSKA (reference sequence). The CDR3 DNA sequence: TGCAGTGCGCGGAAAACAGAGTTGAACACTGAAGCTTTCTTT. Residues: CSARKTELNTEAFF.

The V call is TRBV11-2, the J call TRBJ2-7, with TRBD2 as a possible D gene (6 bases). Germline assignment: CDR1 SGHAT and CDR2 FQNNGV. This CDR3 contains 15 residues. Trimming pared 4 bases from V and 4 bases from J, leaving 17 bases between. The CDR3 DNA sequence: TGTGCCAGCAGCTCCATACGGGGGAAGCGGTACGAGCAGTACTTC. Translating it yields CASSSIRGKRYEQYF.

This clonotype was seen a handful of times. This chain joins TRBV12-3 or TRBV12-4 and TRBJ2-3; D might be TRBD1 or TRBD2, each matching 5 bases. CDR3 size: 14 residues. Trimming removed 5 bases at V and 9 bases at J, with 18 bases between. The CDR3 nucleotides read TGTGCCAGCAGTCTCCTCTCGGGACCGCAGACGCAGTATTTT. This codes for CASSLLSGPQTQYF.

This clonotype was seen a few times. The J gene is TRBJ2-1, the V gene TRBV11-2; D is perhaps TRBD1 (6 bases). V lost 0 bases, J lost 8 bases, and 17 bases lay in between. The length of the CDR3 is 16 residues. CDR1 is SGHAT and CDR2 is FQNNGV in the germline V gene. CDR3 sequence (DNA): TGTGCCAGCAGCTTAGATCCGGACAGCCCGGCACATGAGCAGTTCTTC. Protein sequence: CASSLDPDSPAHEQFF.

The chain links TRBV5-1 to TRBJ1-5, with D maybe TRBD1 (5 bases). Trimming took 5 bases from V and 4 from J, leaving 16 bases between them. Per germline, CDR1 SGHRS and CDR2 YFSETQ. CDR3 length: 15 residues. The CDR3: CASSRSTGGNQPQHF. In DNA, the CDR3 is TGCGCCAGCAGTAGATCAACAGGCGGTAATCAGCCCCAGCATTTT.

The V call is TRBV20-1, the J call TRBJ2-7, with D perhaps matching TRBD2 (7 bases). Germline CDR1 reads DFQATT; CDR2 reads SNEGSKA (reference sequence). The CDR3 spans 15 residues. V dropped 8 bases and J dropped 6 bases, with 26 bases sitting between them. The CDR3 sequence is CSPHGGLGPNTEQYF. CDR3 nucleotides: TGCAGTCCCCACGGGGGGCTGGGGCCGAATACCGAGCAGTACTTC.

This clonotype has only a few counts. The chain employs TRBV5-1 and TRBJ2-7; D possibly corresponds to TRBD2 (6 bases). Germline values: CDR1 SGHRS, CDR2 YFSETQ. Trimming took 4 bases from V and 6 from J, leaving 17 bases between them. The CDR3 is 14 residues long. Written as DNA, the CDR3 is TGCGCCAGCAGCCCCGGTGGAGGGACGGGCGAGCAGTACTTC. Translating it yields CASSPGGGTGEQYF.

The chain is built from TRBV12-3 or TRBV12-4 and TRBJ2-2, with unresolved D. The germline V and J ends were trimmed by 7 bases and 0 bases, with 12 bases remaining between them. The CDR3 runs 15 residues. The CDR3 reads CASTTHQANTGELFF. Here the CDR3 DNA reads TGTGCCAGCACCACCCATCAAGCGAACACCGGGGAGCTGTTTTTT.

This clonotype was counted only a few times. This sequence joins TRBV7-9 and TRBJ1-2; 9 bases match TRBD1. Germline-derived CDR1 and CDR2 are SEHNR and FQNEAQ (reference sequence). This CDR3 is 18 amino acids long. V shed 1 base, J shed 4 bases, and the junction held 13 bases outside the gene matches. The CDR3 DNA sequence: TGTGCCAGCAGCTTAGGGAACCCAGCGGGACAGGGTCGCTATGGCTACACCTTC. It is translated as CASSLGNPAGQGRYGYTF.